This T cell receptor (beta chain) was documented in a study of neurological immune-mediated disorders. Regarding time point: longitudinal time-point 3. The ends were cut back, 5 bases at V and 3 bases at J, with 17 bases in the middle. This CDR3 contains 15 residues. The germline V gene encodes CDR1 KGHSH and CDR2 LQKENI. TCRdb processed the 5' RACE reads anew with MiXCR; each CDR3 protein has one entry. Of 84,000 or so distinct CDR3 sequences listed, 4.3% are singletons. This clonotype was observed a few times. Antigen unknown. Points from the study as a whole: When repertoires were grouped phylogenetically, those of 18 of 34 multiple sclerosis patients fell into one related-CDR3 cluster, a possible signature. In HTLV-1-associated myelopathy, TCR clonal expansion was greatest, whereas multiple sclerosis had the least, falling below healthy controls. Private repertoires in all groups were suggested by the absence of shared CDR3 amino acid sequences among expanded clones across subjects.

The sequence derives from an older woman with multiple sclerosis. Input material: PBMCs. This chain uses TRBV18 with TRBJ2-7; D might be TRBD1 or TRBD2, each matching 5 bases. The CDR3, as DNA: TGTGCCAGCTCATTGGGACGGATCAACAGCTACGAGCAGTACTTC. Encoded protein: CASSLGRINSYEQYF.